This entry lists 25 T cell receptor beta chains sequenced from one sample in a study of brain T cells in children with intractable seizures. Here immunoSEQ multiplex PCR was the method, and the copy in TCRdb shows in-frame clones only, minus some. The sample shows around 100,000 clones, approximately 94% of them seen only once. The sample consisted of peripheral blood, taken at surgery. Receptors originate from a boy in the first two years of life with hemimegalencephaly and intractable seizures.

Concerning this clone: Other DNA sequences in this specimen translate into the identical CDR3. The chain couples TRBV27 to TRBJ2-5; D remains ambiguous. CDR1 MNHEY and CDR2 SMNVEV come from the germline V gene (reference sequence). With 3 bases removed from V and 5 bases from J, the gap between germline ends came to 4 bases. The CDR3 covers 11 residues. The CDR3 DNA follows: TGTGCCAGCAGTTTGGGGGAGACCCAGTACTTC. As protein: CASSLGETQYF.

The chain links TRBV6-5 to TRBJ2-3; D possibly corresponds to TRBD2 (6 bases). Germline loops: CDR1 MNHEY, CDR2 SVGAGI. Trimming removed 6 bases at V and 14 bases at J, with 21 bases between. The CDR3 runs 13 residues. Here the CDR3 DNA reads TGTGCCAGCAGCGCCATGGAGGGCCTATATCCGTATTTT. As protein: CASSAMEGLYPYF.

The chain employs TRBV28 and TRBJ2-7, with a weak D call TRBD2 (5 bases). CDR3 size: 14 residues. The V gene's germline CDR1 is MDHEN and CDR2 SYDVKM. V was cut by 3 bases and J by 6 bases, with 15 bases left in between. The CDR3 reads CASSLSLAPLEQYF. The CDR3 region has the DNA TGTGCCAGCAGTTTGTCCCTAGCCCCACTCGAGCAGTACTTC.

The chain recombines TRBV11-2 with TRBJ2-7; D not certain. Deletions cut 4 bases from V and 0 bases from J, with 22 bases between. Germline V gene lookup returns CDR1 SGHAT and CDR2 FQNNGV. The CDR3 runs to 18 residues. CDR3 loop: CASSSLGVFRANSYEQYF. CDR3 nucleotide sequence: TGTGCCAGCAGCTCCCTCGGAGTGTTCCGGGCGAACTCCTACGAGCAGTACTTC.

This clone was observed once. The identical CDR3 is also encoded by other nucleotide sequences in the sample. The V call is TRBV27, the J call TRBJ1-1; the D gene is possibly TRBD1 (6 bases). Germline V lookup: CDR1 MNHEY, CDR2 SMNVEV (reference sequence). The CDR3 length is 13 residues. V lost 5 bases and J 1 base, leaving 8 bases between the germline ends. The CDR3 coding sequence is TGTGCCAGCAGTCTACAGGGGAACACTGAAGCTTTCTTT. Encoded protein: CASSLQGNTEAFF.

The V gene is TRBV2, the J gene TRBJ1-2; possible D gene TRBD1, 5 bases. This CDR3 spans 14 amino acids. With 2 bases removed from V and 6 bases from J, the gap between germline ends came to 13 bases. The germline gives CDR1 SNHLY, CDR2 FYNNEI. CDR3 coding DNA: TGTGCCAGCAGTGAAAAGAGGGGTTTACATGGCTACACCTTC. Encoded protein: CASSEKRGLHGYTF.

The chain combines TRBV6-5 with TRBJ2-3; TRBD1 matches 7 bases. Germline V gene sequence: CDR1 MNHEY, CDR2 SVGAGI. Germline trimming cut 4 bases from V and 6 bases from J; bases unmatched to any gene: 1. This CDR3 contains 12 residues. CDR3 protein: CASSSTGDTQYF. CDR3 DNA: TGTGCCAGCAGTTCGACAGGGGATACGCAGTATTTT.

The chain links TRBV19 to TRBJ2-4; D is uncertain. Trimming pared 5 bases from V and 0 bases from J, leaving 2 bases between. The CDR3 spans 12 residues. Germline V CDR1 and CDR2: LNHDA, SQIVND (reference sequence). This CDR3 is CASSPAKNIQYF. The CDR3 DNA is TGTGCCAGTAGTCCAGCCAAAAACATTCAGTACTTC.

This chain uses TRBV12-5 with TRBJ2-7; TRBD2 aligns across 9 bases. J lost 2 bases, V lost 1 base, and 12 bases had no gene match. This CDR3 region has 18 residues. Germline CDR1 LGHNT, CDR2 FRNRAP. The chain's CDR3 is CASGLEIRLAGPTYEQYF. In DNA form, the CDR3 reads TGTGCTAGTGGTTTGGAGATAAGGCTAGCGGGACCCACCTACGAGCAGTACTTC.

The chain has TRBV11-2 and TRBJ1-4; D call uncertain. CDR1 and CDR2 from the germline V gene are SGHAT and FQNNGV. The CDR3 sequence is 14 residues long. V was trimmed by 1 base and J by 8 bases, leaving 11 bases between them. In DNA, the CDR3 is TGTGCCAGCAGCTTAGGAGTCTCGGGGGAAAAACTGTTTTTT. It translates to CASSLGVSGEKLFF.

The chain has TRBV14 and TRBJ1-2; D ambiguous. CDR3 length: 17 amino acids. Trimming stripped 0 bases from V and 4 bases from J, with 18 bases between. CDR1 is SGHDN, CDR2 FVKESK, per germline. Written as DNA, the CDR3 is TGTGCCAGCAGCCAAGAACTTACAAGATCGGGTCGCTATGGCTACACCTTC. It yields the protein CASSQELTRSGRYGYTF. The full variable domain, completed using reference TRBV14 and TRBJ1-2, is EAGVTQFPSHSVIEKGQTVTLRCDPISGHDNLYWYRRVMGKEIKFLLHFVKESKQDESGMPNNRFLAERTGGTYSTLKVQPAELEDSGVYFCASSQELTRSGRYGYTFGSGTRLTVV.

CDR3 bases: TGCGCCAGCAGCCAAGGAGGAGGATACACTGAAGCTTTCTTT. Translation: CASSQGGGYTEAFF. The V gene is TRBV4-3, the J gene TRBJ1-1; unclear D gene. The CDR3 covers 14 residues. Germline CDR1 is LGHNA and CDR2 is YSLEER. V was cut by 1 base and J by 3 bases, with 9 bases left in between.

This rearrangement joins TRBV19 to TRBJ2-7; 8 bases agree with TRBD1. J was trimmed by 0 bases and V by 2 bases; bases with no gene match: 12. Germline V gene sequence: CDR1 LNHDA, CDR2 SQIVND (reference sequence). The length of the CDR3 is 18 residues. In DNA form, the CDR3 reads TGTGCCAGTAGTATATTTCTCCAGGGGGCATATAGCTCCTACGAGCAGTACTTC. As protein: CASSIFLQGAYSSYEQYF.

V and J are TRBV9 and TRBJ1-3; 7 bases are shared with TRBD1. The CDR3 contains 15 residues. Germline CDR1 is SGDLS and CDR2 is YYNGEE. The V segment lost 3 bases and the J segment 3 bases; nucleotides outside the gene matches: 6. CDR3 region: CASSARTGNGNTIYF. DNA for the CDR3: TGTGCCAGCAGCGCAAGGACAGGCAATGGAAACACCATATATTTT.

This clone was seen a single time. This chain connects TRBV6-2 or TRBV6-3 to TRBJ2-4, with TRBD2 matching over 7 bases. The CDR3 is 16 residues long. Germline CDR1 reads MNHEY; CDR2 reads SVGEGT. V shed 4 bases and J 1 base; nucleotides not matched to a gene: 7. The CDR3 loop is CASSFAGDWAKNIQYF. In DNA, the CDR3 is TGTGCCAGCAGTTTTGCGGGAGATTGGGCCAAAAACATTCAGTACTTC.

V usage is TRBV27 and J usage is TRBJ2-7, with 7 nucleotides matching TRBD2. The CDR3 runs 16 residues. Germline CDR1 reads MNHEY; CDR2 reads SMNVEV (reference sequence). The J segment lost 5 bases and the V segment lost 0 bases, leaving 10 bases of the junction unmatched. The CDR3 here is CASSLSAGVAAHEQYF. DNA of the CDR3: TGTGCCAGCAGTTTATCGGCGGGGGTGGCCGCCCACGAGCAGTACTTC.

This sequence joins TRBV5-1 and TRBJ2-3, with 7 bases aligning to TRBD1. Germline V gene lookup returns CDR1 SGHRS and CDR2 YFSETQ. The CDR3 runs to 14 residues. V was pared by 4 bases and J by 1 base, with 3 bases of the junction left unmatched. CDR3 nucleotide sequence: TGCGCCAGCAGCACTGACAGGGGCACAGATACGCAGTATTTT. This gives the protein CASSTDRGTDTQYF.

The V gene is TRBV5-4, the J gene TRBJ2-3, with D maybe TRBD2 (5 bases). This CDR3 region has 15 residues. Germline V gene data show CDR1 as SGHNT and CDR2 as YYREEE (reference sequence). Deletions cut 2 bases from V and 4 bases from J, with 14 bases between. The CDR3 loop is CASSFASKVPDTQYF. The CDR3 DNA sequence: TGTGCCAGCAGCTTTGCTAGCAAGGTCCCAGATACGCAGTATTTT. The variable domain in full, with the rest retrieved from reference TRBV5-4 and TRBJ2-3, is ETGVTQSPTHLIKTRGQQVTLRCSSQSGHNTVSWYQQALGQGPQFIFQYYREEENGRGNFPPRFSGLQFPNYSSELNVNALELDDSALYLCASSFASKVPDTQYFGPGTRLTVL.

The chain carries TRBV28 and TRBJ2-7; D is unresolved. Germline CDR1 is MDHEN and CDR2 is SYDVKM. The CDR3 loop spans 13 amino acids. Trimming took 5 bases from V and 2 from J, leaving 10 bases between them. The CDR3 region has the DNA TGTGCCAGCAGTCTTCCGGGCCCCTACGAGCAGTACTTC. Its protein is CASSLPGPYEQYF.

The chain combines TRBV7-2 with TRBJ2-3, with D possibly called TRBD1 or TRBD2 (5 bases each). The CDR3 is 15 amino acids. Per germline, CDR1 SGHTA and CDR2 FQGNSA. Between the trimmed V and J ends, which lost 3 bases and 0 bases, there was a span of 10 bases. The CDR3 loop reads CASSLRGSSTDTQYF. CDR3 nucleotide sequence: TGTGCCAGCAGCTTGAGGGGCTCTAGCACAGATACGCAGTATTTT.

The V call is TRBV7-2, the J call TRBJ2-7; a weak D match, TRBD1 (6 bases). The CDR3 loop spans 14 amino acids. Germline CDR1 and CDR2: SGHTA and FQGNSA. Trimming stripped 1 base from V and 2 bases from J, with 9 bases between. CDR3: CASSLGGGPYEQYF. DNA of the CDR3: TGTGCCAGCAGCTTAGGTGGGGGCCCCTACGAGCAGTACTTC.

The CDR3 bases are TGTGCCAGTAGTAGCGGGAGCTGGGATACGCAGTATTTT. This sequence encodes CASSSGSWDTQYF. The chain has TRBV19 and TRBJ2-3; the match to TRBD2 covers 7 bases. V shed 4 bases, J shed 6 bases, and the junction held 4 bases outside the gene matches. CDR3 size: 13 residues. The germline CDR1 and CDR2 sequences are LNHDA and SQIVND (reference sequence).

The chain carries TRBV6-2 or TRBV6-3 and TRBJ1-1; D remains ambiguous. Germline CDR1 and CDR2: MNHEY and SVGEGT. The length of the CDR3 is 12 residues. With 4 bases removed from V and 13 bases from J, the gap between germline ends came to 16 bases. Written as DNA, the CDR3 is TGTGCCAGCAGTTTGGCAAATCGGTATCGTTTCTTT. Its protein product is CASSLANRYRFF.

V and J are TRBV5-1 and TRBJ2-7, with 7 bases fitting TRBD2. The CDR3 spans 18 residues. From germline, CDR1 is SGHRS and CDR2 YFSETQ. Trimming at V came to 4 bases and at J to 2 bases, leaving 18 bases not matched to a gene. The chain's CDR3 is CASSVGIAPSGPPYEQYF. The DNA of the CDR3 is TGCGCCAGCAGCGTTGGGATCGCCCCTAGCGGACCACCCTACGAGCAGTACTTC. The whole variable domain, filled in from reference TRBV5-1 and TRBJ2-7, reads KAGVTQTPRYLIKTRGQQVTLSCSPISGHRSVSWYQQTPGQGLQFLFEYFSETQRNKGNFPGRFSGRQFSNSRSEMNVSTLELGDSALYLCASSVGIAPSGPPYEQYFGPGTRLTVT.

CDR3: CASIDSGRIFYGYTF. CDR3 DNA: TGTGCCAGCATAGATTCGGGAAGAATATTCTATGGCTACACCTTC. The J gene is TRBJ1-2, the V gene TRBV6-5; D gene unclear. This CDR3 has 15 residues. V was pared by 7 bases and J by 4 bases, with 19 bases between. CDR1 is MNHEY and CDR2 is SVGAGI in the germline V gene.